This paragraph covers one T cell receptor (beta chain) sequence. The target antigen is unknown. The germline gives CDR1 SEHNR, CDR2 FQNEAQ (reference sequence). CDR3 length: 16 amino acids. J lost 1 base, V lost 3 bases, and 6 bases had no gene match. The data originate from a study of CD8+CD57+ T cells in acquired aplastic anemia. At the level of the study: Mean DNA quantity obtained from sorted CD4+ and CD8+ cells was 3 to 3.5 ug. Broader study findings: Levels of CD8+ Simpson's diversity were not significantly distinct in patients versus controls.

Template material for TCR beta VDJ and CDR3 profiling consisted of genomic DNA. TCRdb used MiXCR to reprocess the reads, holding one entry per CDR3 protein. The table has 200,000 to 250,000 distinct CDR3 sequences, 55% to 65% seen once; the top ten hold about 60%. All sequencing subjects had displayed CD8+CD57+ cell expansion on flow cytometry. There were no patients without severe acquired aplastic anemia. Patients had undergone no therapy by the time their blood was sampled. The clonotype comes from a human donor with aplastic anemia. Sequencing was done on a sample of sorted CD4+, CD8+, or CD8+CD57+ T cells (not recorded which) from PBMCs. V and J are TRBV7-9 and TRBJ1-1; 9 nucleotides match TRBD1. The CDR3 DNA reads TGTGCCAGCAGCTTCTTAACGGGACAGGGGAACACTGAAGCTTTCTTT. Protein: CASSFLTGQGNTEAFF.